This T cell receptor (beta chain) was captured by sequencing in a study of breast tumors, draining lymph nodes, adjacent tissues. Findings and caveats of the study: That most tumor T cells come from lymph nodes remained unproven. Compared with basal-like, luminal-like tumors shared significantly more repertoire with nontumor tissue. Tumor TCR diversity was below lymph nodes but above nontumor tissue. Most tumor T cells seemingly derive from lymph node, then expand in tumor.

Breast cancer patients provided tissue from their axillary draining lymph nodes. The CDR3 totals 17 residues. The V and J ends lost 5 bases and 11 bases, in that order; junction bases with no gene match: 15. About this clonotype: Its specificity is not known.

TCRdb re-called the multiplex PCR reads through MiXCR, storing one row per CDR3 protein. Of 180,000 or so distinct CDR3 sequences in the sample, roughly a third were seen once. The sequence was collected from a female donor with breast cancer. Some clones in this sample may be carry-over from other donors' samples. The gene calls are TRBV12-3 or TRBV12-4 and TRBJ2-3; 14 positions agree with TRBD2. Material: axillary lymph node tissue. The CDR3 DNA reads as TGTGCCAGCAGTCGACCGGGACTAGCGGGGGAATACAATGAGCAGTATTTT. Translation: CASSRPGLAGEYNEQYF.